This TCR beta chain was found in a study of blood T cell repertoires in COVID-19. Method: immunoSEQ multiplex PCR; TCRdb's copy keeps in-frame clones and lacks some. The sample has approximately 130,000 clones, about 77% seen once; the top ten hold 20%. The CDR3 runs 13 residues. Germline CDR1 is SNHLY and CDR2 is FYNNEI. V gave up 7 bases and J gave up 3 bases; unmatched junction bases: 3. What was sequenced was peripheral blood. This chain links TRBV2 with TRBJ2-7; TRBD1 aligns across 10 bases. This receptor was identified in a man at least 80 years old with acute or convalescent COVID-19. CDR3 amino acids: CASIRDRGYEQYF. Written as DNA, the CDR3 is TGTGCCAGCATCCGGGACAGGGGCTACGAGCAGTACTTC. The whole variable domain, filled in from reference TRBV2 and TRBJ2-7, reads EPEVTQTPSHQVTQMGQEVILRCVPISNHLYFYWYRQILGQKVEFLVSFYNNEISEKSEIFDDQFSVERPDGSNFTLKIRSTKLEDSAMYFCASIRDRGYEQYFGPGTRLTVT.